This entry concerns a single TCR beta chain. The antigen is unknown. V lost 4 bases and J 0 bases, leaving 12 bases between the germline ends. The CDR3 extends over 15 amino acids. CDR1 and CDR2 (germline): SGDLS, YYNGEE. Clones were read by immunoSEQ multiplex PCR, and TCRdb kept only the in-frame ones, dropping some. The sample includes some 64,000 clones, roughly nine tenths of them seen just once. This sample is drawn from a study of OX40 agonist ivuxolimab in advanced cancers. Study at large: As their treatment, patients were administered ivuxolimab, an agonistic anti-OX40 (CD134) antibody. Therapy given before enrollment (anti-PD-1, anti-PD-L1 or anti-CTLA-4) was allowed, and around 44% had some.

Study results and limitations: Among the lowest levels of clonal expansion were found in partial responders at 0.1-3.0 mg/kg.

This chain uses TRBV9 with TRBJ2-3, with a weak D call TRBD1 (6 bases). Sequencing used CD4+ or CD8+ T cells sorted from blood, obtained in a trial of the OX40 agonist ivuxolimab. This TCR came from an adult with an advanced solid tumor such as melanoma, head and neck, liver or kidney cancer. CDR3 in DNA: TGTGCCAGCAGCAACGGACAGTTCAGCACAGATACGCAGTATTTT. It specifies CASSNGQFSTDTQYF.